A selection of T cell receptor beta chains follows, all from one sample in a study of shared clonotypes between healthy human individuals. Some clones are missing from TCRdb's copy, which holds only in-frame ones; the method was immunoSEQ multiplex PCR. The sample lists approximately 2.1 million clones, 90% to 95% occurring once. Source material: naive CD4+ T cells from PBMCs. These receptors all stem from a man younger than 35 in good health. Some clones in this sample may be carry-over from other donors' samples. Both conserved end residues are part of each CDR3. The D gene is left open where the match is weak. Expanded clones get a size class; other rows say once, few or many, or leave the size out.

j_gene | abundance | v_gene | d_gene | CDR3aa | CDR3nt
TRBJ2-1 | . | TRBV15 | . | CATSRVAGLGSYNEQFF | TGTGCCACCAGCAGAGTGGCCGGTCTGGGCTCCTACAATGAGCAGTTCTTC
TRBJ2-3 | . | TRBV7-2 | . | CASSPQGPLGNTQYF | TGTGCCAGCAGCCCCCAGGGTCCCTTGGGGAATACGCAGTATTTT
TRBJ1-2 | . | TRBV7-9 | . | CASSLGGGYTF | TGTGCCAGCAGCCTCGGTGGGGGCTACACCTTC
TRBJ1-4 | . | TRBV6-1 | TRBD1 | CASSALRPGTAPATNEKLFF | TGTGCCAGCAGTGCTCTTCGTCCCGGGACAGCGCCTGCAACTAATGAAAAACTGTTTTTT
TRBJ2-3 | . | TRBV27 | . | CASSLSEGWSTDTQYF | TGTGCCAGCAGTTTATCGGAGGGGTGGAGCACAGATACGCAGTATTTT
TRBJ2-7 | . | TRBV5-1 | . | CASSFSAEATYEQYF | TGCGCCAGCAGCTTCTCGGCGGAGGCCACCTACGAGCAGTACTTC
TRBJ2-5 | . | TRBV10-3 | . | CAMGQETQYF | TGTGCCATGGGCCAAGAGACCCAGTACTTC
TRBJ2-3 | . | TRBV5-4 | . | CASSQAASDTQYF | TGTGCCAGCAGCCAAGCGGCCTCAGATACGCAGTATTTT
TRBJ1-5 | . | TRBV5-1 | TRBD1 | CASSLGTGTNQPQHF | TGCGCCAGCAGCTTGGGGACAGGGACAAATCAGCCCCAGCATTTT
TRBJ2-1 | . | TRBV6-1 | . | CASSTGYNEQFF | TGTGCCAGCAGTACAGGTTACAATGAGCAGTTCTTC
TRBJ2-7 | . | TRBV10-3 | . | CAISDQYEQYF | TGTGCCATCAGTGACCAGTACGAGCAGTACTTC
TRBJ2-7 | . | TRBV28 | TRBD2 | CASSSMTSGRAQYF | TGTGCCAGCAGTTCCATGACTAGCGGGAGGGCGCAGTACTTC
TRBJ2-1 | . | TRBV4-1 | . | CASSQRTGDEQFF | TGCGCCAGCAGCCAAAGGACGGGCGATGAGCAGTTCTTC
TRBJ1-5 | . | TRBV2 | TRBD1 | CASSLGQGRSNQPQHF | TGTGCCAGCAGTCTGGGACAGGGCCGAAGCAATCAGCCCCAGCATTTT
TRBJ2-7 | . | TRBV6-6 | . | CASSYPLRSYEQYF | TGTGCCAGCAGTTACCCCCTCCGCTCCTACGAGCAGTACTTC
TRBJ2-7 | . | TRBV18 | . | CASSPGIDYHHEQYF | TGTGCCAGCTCACCGGGGATAGACTACCACCACGAGCAGTACTTC
TRBJ2-3 | . | TRBV7-2 | . | CATGTRDTDTQYF | TGTGCCACGGGGACTCGAGACACAGATACGCAGTATTTT
TRBJ1-2 | . | TRBV2 | . | CASSPLILGYTF | TGTGCCAGCAGTCCCCTGATCTTAGGCTACACCTTC
TRBJ2-7 | . | TRBV20-1 | . | CSAKGIFEQYF | TGCAGTGCTAAGGGAATCTTCGAGCAGTACTTC
TRBJ2-1 | once | TRBV5-1 | . | CASSILQRSSYNEQFF | TGCGCCAGCAGCATCCTTCAGCGGAGCTCCTACAATGAGCAGTTCTTC
TRBJ2-1 | . | TRBV28 | . | CASRARSSYNEQFF | TGTGCCAGCAGGGCCAGGAGCTCCTACAATGAGCAGTTCTTC
TRBJ2-7 | . | TRBV7-2 | . | CASSLDSRAHEQYF | TGTGCCAGCAGCTTAGATTCCAGGGCCCACGAGCAGTACTTC
TRBJ2-7 | . | TRBV7-6 | . | CASSLDGGIYEQYF | TGTGCCAGCAGCTTAGATGGAGGTATCTACGAGCAGTACTTC
TRBJ2-5 | . | TRBV7-8 | TRBD2 | CASIRGLAGFGTQYF | TGTGCCAGCATCAGGGGACTAGCGGGGTTTGGGACCCAGTACTTC
TRBJ2-2 | . | TRBV5-1 | TRBD1 | CASSPGTGGTGELFF | TGCGCCAGCAGCCCCGGGACAGGGGGAACCGGGGAGCTGTTTTTT
TRBJ2-1 | . | TRBV6-1 | . | CASSEAWVQPYNEQFF | TGTGCCAGCAGTGAAGCTTGGGTCCAACCCTACAATGAGCAGTTCTTC
TRBJ2-6 | . | TRBV9 | TRBD1 | CASSNTGAGANVLTF | TGTGCCAGCAGTAATACAGGGGCTGGGGCCAACGTCCTGACTTTC
TRBJ2-5 | . | TRBV29-1 | . | CSVRGSQETQYF | TGCAGCGTCCGGGGATCTCAAGAGACCCAGTACTTC
TRBJ1-1 | . | TRBV28 | . | CASKIQVNTEAFF | TGTGCCAGCAAAATACAAGTGAACACTGAAGCTTTCTTT
TRBJ1-1 | once | TRBV27 | . | CASSALAGSRSTEAFF | TGTGCCAGCAGTGCGCTAGCAGGGTCCCGGAGCACTGAAGCTTTCTTT
TRBJ2-1 | . | TRBV4-2 | . | CASSRVAENNEQFF | TGTGCCAGCAGCCGGGTAGCGGAAAACAATGAGCAGTTCTTC
TRBJ1-2 | . | TRBV6-4 | . | CASSDWGAGYTF | TGTGCCAGCAGTGACTGGGGAGCCGGCTACACCTTC
TRBJ2-1 | . | TRBV28 | TRBD1 | CATIDRGNSQFF | TGTGCCACCATCGACAGGGGGAATTCGCAGTTCTTC
TRBJ2-6 | . | TRBV14 | . | CASSQDNSGANVLTF | TGTGCCAGCAGCCAAGACAACTCTGGGGCCAACGTCCTGACTTTC
TRBJ2-7 | . | TRBV6-5 | . | CASSYGQILYEQYF | TGTGCCAGCAGTTACGGACAGATACTCTACGAGCAGTACTTC
TRBJ2-5 | . | TRBV30 | . | CAYNSDRTQETQYF | TGTGCTTATAACTCCGACAGGACTCAAGAGACCCAGTACTTC
TRBJ2-3 | . | TRBV7-3 | TRBD2 | CASSTGLLAGGDTQYF | TGTGCCAGCAGCACGGGGCTACTAGCGGGTGGAGATACGCAGTATTTT
TRBJ1-2 | . | TRBV28 | . | CASRINGGLGDYGYTF | TGTGCCAGCAGGATAAATGGGGGACTCGGGGACTATGGCTACACCTTC
TRBJ2-2 | . | TRBV10-3 | TRBD2 | CAISGSGNSNTGELFF | TGTGCCATCAGTGGTAGCGGGAACTCGAACACCGGGGAGCTGTTTTTT
TRBJ2-5 | . | TRBV2 | . | CASRQGEVQETQYF | TGTGCCAGCAGGCAGGGGGAGGTCCAAGAGACCCAGTACTTC
TRBJ2-1 | . | TRBV25-1 | . | CASTAHSGPRNEQFF | TGTGCCAGCACCGCCCACTCGGGACCAAGAAATGAGCAGTTCTTC
TRBJ2-6 | . | TRBV2 | . | CASSPTASGANVLTF | TGTGCCAGCAGCCCGACAGCCTCTGGGGCCAACGTCCTGACTTTC
TRBJ1-4 | . | TRBV14 | . | CASSDFRGGNEKLFF | TGTGCCAGCAGCGACTTCCGGGGGGGTAATGAAAAACTGTTTTTT
TRBJ2-1 | . | TRBV18 | TRBD2 | CASSPVAGTGKNEQFF | TGTGCCAGCTCACCGGTAGCGGGGACCGGAAAAAATGAGCAGTTCTTC
TRBJ1-5 | . | TRBV7-9 | . | CASSLTENQPQHF | TGTGCCAGCAGCTTGACAGAGAATCAGCCCCAGCATTTT
TRBJ1-1 | . | TRBV2 | . | CASSEQVDTEAFF | TGTGCCAGCAGTGAACAGGTTGACACTGAAGCTTTCTTT
TRBJ1-1 | . | TRBV19 | . | CASKQQGSWTEAFF | TGTGCCAGTAAGCAACAGGGAAGTTGGACTGAAGCTTTCTTT
TRBJ2-6 | . | TRBV5-1 | TRBD1 | CASSQGTGGSGANVLTF | TGCGCCAGCAGCCAAGGGACAGGGGGCTCTGGGGCCAACGTCCTGACTTTC
TRBJ1-2 | few | TRBV7-2 | . | CASSYQGGSGYTF | TGTGCCAGCAGCTACCAGGGAGGATCCGGCTACACCTTC
TRBJ2-1 | . | TRBV7-9 | . | CASSLAPGTTNNEQFF | TGTGCCAGCAGCTTAGCCCCCGGGACAACGAACAATGAGCAGTTCTTC
TRBJ2-5 | . | TRBV11-3 | . | CASSALEAETQYF | TGTGCCAGCAGCGCCCTTGAGGCAGAGACCCAGTACTTC
TRBJ2-5 | . | TRBV6-1 | . | CASSEAGIRGETQYF | TGTGCCAGCAGTGAAGCCGGGATCCGAGGGGAGACCCAGTACTTC
TRBJ2-7 | . | TRBV18 | TRBD1 | CASSLQGNSYEQYF | TGTGCCAGCTCCCTACAGGGGAACTCCTACGAGCAGTACTTC
TRBJ2-3 | . | TRBV18 | TRBD2 | CASSPPVGAGGLNRTDTQYF | TGTGCCAGCTCACCGCCCGTCGGTGCGGGAGGCCTAAACCGCACAGATACGCAGTATTTT
TRBJ2-7 | . | TRBV11-3 | . | CASSYDSSVSYEQYF | TGTGCCAGCAGCTACGACAGCTCCGTGTCCTACGAGCAGTACTTC
TRBJ1-3 | . | TRBV25-1 | . | CASSDVGGSGNTIYF | TGTGCCAGCAGTGACGTAGGGGGATCTGGAAACACCATATATTTT
TRBJ2-7 | . | TRBV5-4 | . | CASSPLAGLRYF | TGTGCCAGCAGCCCCCTGGCTGGACTCCGCTACTTC
TRBJ1-3 | . | TRBV30 | . | CACVPRSGNTIYF | TGTGCCTGTGTGCCTCGCTCTGGAAACACCATATATTTT
TRBJ2-1 | . | TRBV5-8 | TRBD2 | CASSSGLAGYNEQFF | TGTGCCAGCAGCTCGGGACTAGCGGGGTACAATGAGCAGTTCTTC